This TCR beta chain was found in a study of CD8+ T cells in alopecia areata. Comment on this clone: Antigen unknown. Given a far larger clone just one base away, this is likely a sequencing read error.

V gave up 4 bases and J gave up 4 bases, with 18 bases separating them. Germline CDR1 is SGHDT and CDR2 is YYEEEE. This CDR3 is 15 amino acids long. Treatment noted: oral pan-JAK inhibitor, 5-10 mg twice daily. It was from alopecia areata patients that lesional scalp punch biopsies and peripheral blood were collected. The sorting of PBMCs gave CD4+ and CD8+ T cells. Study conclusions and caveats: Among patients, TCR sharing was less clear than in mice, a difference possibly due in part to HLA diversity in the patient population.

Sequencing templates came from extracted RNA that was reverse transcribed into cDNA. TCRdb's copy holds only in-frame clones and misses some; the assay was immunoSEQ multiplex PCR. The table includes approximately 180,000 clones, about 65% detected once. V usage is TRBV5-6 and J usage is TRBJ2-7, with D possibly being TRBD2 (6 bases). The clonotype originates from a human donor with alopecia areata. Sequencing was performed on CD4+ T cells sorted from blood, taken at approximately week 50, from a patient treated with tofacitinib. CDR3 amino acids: CASSQTTGGGYEQYF. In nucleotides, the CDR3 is TGTGCCAGCAGCCAGACCACTGGCGGAGGGTACGAGCAGTACTTC.